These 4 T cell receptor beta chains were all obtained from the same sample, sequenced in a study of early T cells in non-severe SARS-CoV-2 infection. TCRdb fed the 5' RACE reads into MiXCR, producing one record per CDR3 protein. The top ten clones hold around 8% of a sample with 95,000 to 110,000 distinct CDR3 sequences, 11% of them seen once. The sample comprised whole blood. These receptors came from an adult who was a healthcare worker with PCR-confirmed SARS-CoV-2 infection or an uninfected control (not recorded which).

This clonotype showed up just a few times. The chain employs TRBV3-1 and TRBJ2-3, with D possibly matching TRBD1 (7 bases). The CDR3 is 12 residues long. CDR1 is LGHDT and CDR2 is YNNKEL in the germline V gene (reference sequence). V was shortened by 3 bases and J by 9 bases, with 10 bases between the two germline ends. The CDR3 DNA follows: TGTGCCAGCAGCCAGACAGGGAGGACGCAGTATTTT. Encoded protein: CASSQTGRTQYF.

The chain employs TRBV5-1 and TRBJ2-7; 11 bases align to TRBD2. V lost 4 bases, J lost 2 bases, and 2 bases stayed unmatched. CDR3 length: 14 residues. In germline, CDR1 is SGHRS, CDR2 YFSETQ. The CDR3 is CASSTTSGTYEQYF. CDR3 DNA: TGCGCCAGCAGCACGACTAGCGGGACCTACGAGCAGTACTTC.

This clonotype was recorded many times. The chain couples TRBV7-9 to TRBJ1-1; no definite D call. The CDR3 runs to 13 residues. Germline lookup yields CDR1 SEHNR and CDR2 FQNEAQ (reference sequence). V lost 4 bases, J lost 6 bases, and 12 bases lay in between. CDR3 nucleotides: TGTGCCAGCAGCTCTCAGTCGCCCGCTGAAGCTTTCTTT. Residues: CASSSQSPAEAFF.

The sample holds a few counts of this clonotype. The CDR3 here is CASGLQGAEAFF. CDR3 DNA sequence: TGTGCTAGTGGTTTACAGGGGGCGGAAGCTTTCTTT. The chain links TRBV12-5 to TRBJ1-1; 9 bases fit TRBD1. Germline trimming cut 3 bases from V and 8 bases from J; bases unmatched to any gene: 1. CDR3 length: 12 residues. Germline V CDR1 and CDR2: LGHNT, FRNRAP.